Shown below are 23 T cell receptor beta chains from a single sample sequenced in a study of blood T cell repertoires in COVID-19. The method was immunoSEQ multiplex PCR; TCRdb's version includes in-frame clones alone and lacks a portion of them. This table holds some 110,000 clones, roughly 80% found once. Sequences were obtained from peripheral blood. These receptors were taken from a man in his 70s with acute or convalescent COVID-19.

This chain joins TRBV4-2 and TRBJ2-3; 9 bases align to TRBD2. CDR3 size: 15 residues. Germline lookup yields CDR1 LGHNA and CDR2 YNFKEQ. J was trimmed by 4 bases and V by 4 bases; bases with no gene match: 6. CDR3 nucleotides: TGTGCCAGCAGCCTATCTAGCGGGGTCCCAGATACGCAGTATTTT. Translated, it gives CASSLSSGVPDTQYF.

The chain is built from TRBV4-2 and TRBJ2-3; 9 nucleotides match TRBD2. V was clipped by 5 bases and J by 6 bases; unmatched bases: 12. Looked up from germline, CDR1 is LGHNA and CDR2 is YNFKEQ. The CDR3 consists of 16 residues. The DNA for the CDR3 is TGTGCCAGCAGCTCAACAGGTAGCGGGAGTTCGGATACGCAGTATTTT. Encoded protein: CASSSTGSGSSDTQYF.

This chain uses TRBV19 with TRBJ2-1, with a weak D call TRBD1 (5 bases). V was shortened by 7 bases and J by 4 bases, with 14 bases between the two germline ends. CDR3 length: 14 residues. Germline CDR1 LNHDA, CDR2 SQIVND (reference sequence). This chain's CDR3 is CASKGDRWYNEQFF. CDR3 sequence (DNA): TGTGCCAGTAAGGGCGACAGATGGTACAATGAGCAGTTCTTC.

The chain links TRBV7-8 to TRBJ2-4, with 9 bases aligning to TRBD1. The ends lost 2 bases at V and 0 bases at J; junction bases unmatched: 5. The CDR3 is 17 amino acids. CDR1 and CDR2 (germline): SGHVS, FQNEAQ. The CDR3 sequence: CASSLRTGALAKNIQYF. DNA for the CDR3: TGTGCCAGCAGCTTACGGACAGGGGCTCTAGCCAAAAACATTCAGTACTTC. The variable domain in full, with the rest retrieved from reference TRBV7-8 and TRBJ2-4, is GAGVSQSPRYKVAKRGQDVALRCDPISGHVSLFWYQQALGQGPEFLTYFQNEAQLDKSGLPSDRFFAERPEGSVSTLKIQRTQQEDSAVYLCASSLRTGALAKNIQYFGAGTRLSVL.

This chain joins TRBV9 and TRBJ2-1, with 8 nucleotides matching TRBD1. Germline loops: CDR1 SGDLS, CDR2 YYNGEE. The CDR3 is 14 residues long. After removal of 3 bases from V and 7 bases from J, the junction contained 6 bases not matched to a gene. As DNA, the CDR3 is TGTGCCAGCAGCGGAGGACAGGGTGCGAATGAGCAGTTCTTC. It translates to CASSGGQGANEQFF.

The gene calls are TRBV27 and TRBJ1-1; 9 nucleotides align to TRBD1. The CDR3 spans 14 residues. With V trimmed by 7 bases and J by 4 bases, 7 bases remained unmatched. Germline V gene data show CDR1 as MNHEY and CDR2 as SMNVEV (reference sequence). The CDR3 DNA sequence: TGTGCCAGCACCCCGACAGGGGGAATCACTGAAGCTTTCTTT. Translating gives CASTPTGGITEAFF.

J is TRBJ1-2 and V is TRBV14, with D maybe TRBD1 (5 bases). The germline CDR1 and CDR2 sequences are SGHDN and FVKESK. V lost 3 bases, J lost 4 bases, and 9 bases lay in between. The CDR3 loop spans 13 amino acids. DNA for the CDR3: TGTGCCAGCAGCCAGGGCGGGGGCTATGGCTACACCTTC. It translates to CASSQGGGYGYTF.

This clone appeared a few times. Mismatch with germline at one junction end may stem from a read error. The rearrangement joins TRBV18 to TRBJ2-5; D is perhaps TRBD1 (6 bases). This CDR3 is 13 amino acids long. In germline, CDR1 is KGHSH, CDR2 LQKENI. The CDR3 is CASSPTGIESQYF. The CDR3, as DNA: TGTGCCAGCTCACCGACAGGAATAGAGAGCCAGTACTTC. The whole variable domain, filled in from reference TRBV18 and TRBJ2-5, reads NAGVMQNPRHLVRRRGQEARLRCSPMKGHSHVYWYRQLPEEGLKFMVYLQKENIIDESGMPKERFSAEFPKEGPSILRIQQVVRGDSAAYFCASSPTGIESQYFGPGTRLLVL.

CDR3 nucleotides: TGTGCCAGCAGTGAGGGAGGAGTAGAGACCCAGTACTTC. Protein sequence: CASSEGGVETQYF. The rearrangement links TRBV6-1 to TRBJ2-5; possibly TRBD2 for D (6 bases). Trimming took off 3 bases at V and 4 bases at J, with 9 bases between the two ends. The germline V gene has CDR1 MNHNS and CDR2 SASEGT. This CDR3 has 13 amino acids.

The chain couples TRBV5-1 to TRBJ1-5; D is unclear. V lost 0 bases, J lost 9 bases, and 13 bases lay in between. CDR1 and CDR2 (germline): SGHRS, YFSETQ. This CDR3 is 14 amino acids long. The CDR3 nucleotides read TGCGCCAGCAGCTTGGACGTGGAGTTGGGGCCCCAGCATTTT. Translation gives CASSLDVELGPQHF.

The chain links TRBV7-2 to TRBJ1-4; unclear D gene. V was trimmed by 0 bases and J by 8 bases, leaving 7 bases between them. This CDR3 region has 13 residues. CDR1 SGHTA and CDR2 FQGNSA come from the germline V gene. CDR3 amino acids: CASSLASGEKLFF. The CDR3 region has the DNA TGTGCCAGCAGCTTAGCTTCGGGGGAAAAACTGTTTTTT.

This chain joins TRBV9 and TRBJ1-3; 11 nucleotides match TRBD1. Germline lookup yields CDR1 SGDLS and CDR2 YYNGEE. The V segment lost 0 bases and the J segment 0 bases; nucleotides outside the gene matches: 2. This CDR3 is 17 amino acids long. CDR3 loop: CASSVGGTGGSGNTIYF. DNA for the CDR3: TGTGCCAGCAGCGTAGGTGGGACAGGGGGCTCTGGAAACACCATATATTTT.

This chain joins TRBV9 and TRBJ1-1, with TRBD1 matching 7 bases. The junction had 6 bases not matched to a gene; V was cut back by 0 bases and J by 4 bases. Germline loops: CDR1 SGDLS, CDR2 YYNGEE. This CDR3 is built from 15 residues. CDR3 bases: TGTGCCAGCAGCGTAGGGTCAGGGGGGACCACTGAAGCTTTCTTT. Translation gives CASSVGSGGTTEAFF.

This clone came up once. CDR3 region: CASSLRRGTGPSYEQYF. CDR3 nucleotide sequence: TGTGCCAGCAGTCTAAGAAGAGGGACAGGACCCTCCTACGAGCAGTACTTC. V is TRBV28 and J is TRBJ2-7; TRBD1 matches at 8 bases. Trimming removed 5 bases from V and 0 bases from J; junction bases left unmatched: 12. Germline V gives CDR1 MDHEN, CDR2 SYDVKM. The CDR3 contains 17 residues.

V is TRBV7-9 and J is TRBJ1-4, with D maybe TRBD1 (5 bases). V shed 2 bases and J shed 4 bases, with 8 bases lying between them. The CDR3 is 14 amino acids. Looked up from germline, CDR1 is SEHNR and CDR2 is FQNEAQ (reference sequence). In DNA, the CDR3 is TGTGCCAGCAGCTTAAGACAGAATAATGAAAAACTGTTTTTT. Translation: CASSLRQNNEKLFF.

The gene calls are TRBV12-3 or TRBV12-4 and TRBJ1-2; unclear D gene. Deletions cut 3 bases from V and 7 bases from J, with 9 bases between. The CDR3 is made up of 12 amino acids. The CDR3 coding sequence is TGTGCCAGCAGTTTTGTGGGAGGTGGCTACACCTTC. Translated: CASSFVGGGYTF.

The chain recombines TRBV9 with TRBJ2-3; D is ambiguous. Germline V CDR1 and CDR2: SGDLS, YYNGEE. The CDR3 loop spans 16 amino acids. V was clipped by 0 bases and J by 0 bases, with 11 bases between them. CDR3 in amino acids: CASSVAGTYSTDTQYF. The DNA for the CDR3 is TGTGCCAGCAGCGTAGCTGGCACATATAGCACAGATACGCAGTATTTT.

This clone has a single count. The gene calls are TRBV11-3 and TRBJ2-1; 9 bases are shared with TRBD2. Germline V gene lookup returns CDR1 SGHNT and CDR2 YENEEA. Losses at the gene ends were 8 bases for V and 4 bases for J; bases not matched to a gene: 15. CDR3 size: 17 residues. Here the CDR3 reads CASALGVAGAVYNEQFF. CDR3 DNA sequence: TGTGCCAGCGCCCTGGGGGTAGCGGGGGCCGTGTACAATGAGCAGTTCTTC.

The chain recombines TRBV6-5 with TRBJ1-2; 8 positions match TRBD1. This CDR3 region has 14 residues. V was clipped by 6 bases and J by 8 bases; unmatched bases: 11. Germline V gives CDR1 MNHEY, CDR2 SVGAGI. CDR3 nucleotide sequence: TGTGCCAGCAGCCCAGGGGGCAGCTATGGAGGCTACACCTTC. Translation gives CASSPGGSYGGYTF.

CDR3 sequence reads: CAIKRDTGPYEQYF. CDR3 DNA sequence: TGTGCCATCAAGAGGGACACGGGGCCCTACGAGCAGTACTTC. This rearrangement joins TRBV10-3 to TRBJ2-7, with D perhaps TRBD1 (6 bases). The CDR3 has 14 amino acids. From germline, CDR1 is ENHRY and CDR2 SYGVKD. Trimming took 7 bases from V and 2 from J, leaving 15 bases between them.

This clone was counted only a few times. The rearrangement links TRBV7-8 to TRBJ1-5; D is unresolved. V dropped 5 bases and J dropped 4 bases, with 6 bases sitting between them. CDR1 is SGHVS, CDR2 FQNEAQ, per germline. The CDR3 loop spans 12 amino acids. Written as DNA, the CDR3 is TGTGCCAGCAGCCCCCTTAATCAGCCCCAGCATTTT. It codes for CASSPLNQPQHF.

This chain links TRBV12-3 or TRBV12-4 with TRBJ2-7, with a weak D call TRBD1 (6 bases). The CDR3 has 13 amino acids. V lost 4 bases to trimming and J lost 2 bases, with 9 bases between them. The CDR3 loop is CASSSGVPYEQYF. In DNA form, the CDR3 reads TGTGCCAGCAGTTCAGGGGTGCCCTACGAGCAGTACTTC.

This rearrangement joins TRBV11-3 to TRBJ2-3, with 10 bases fitting TRBD2. Germline trimming cut 2 bases from V and 1 base from J; bases unmatched to any gene: 0. Germline CDR1 is SGHNT and CDR2 is YENEEA. This CDR3 has 15 residues. This CDR3 reads CASSLTSGGTDTQYF. CDR3 in DNA: TGTGCCAGCAGCTTAACTAGCGGGGGCACAGATACGCAGTATTTT.